The 28 T cell receptor beta chains listed next were all sequenced from one sample in a study of regulatory T cells in long-lasting Graves disease. Investigators prepared the TCR beta libraries by applying iRepertoire HTBI primers and Arm-PCR of CDR3 regions. TCRdb re-called the multiplex PCR reads through MiXCR, storing one row per CDR3 protein. Among 530,000 or so distinct CDR3 sequences listed, roughly a sixth were seen once. Time point defined: newly diagnosed GD, antithyroid drugs for less than 3 months. Making the TCR library involved RNA that had been extracted from PBMCs. The same sample was also used in a study of T cells in Graves' hyperthyroidism and ophthalmopathy.

The source was peripheral blood mononuclear cells (PBMCs), collected at new diagnosis, from a patient treated with antithyroid drugs. These receptors were taken from a man younger than 30 with Graves disease.

The sample holds many counts of this clonotype. The chain joins TRBV28 to TRBJ1-1, with no clear D. This CDR3 spans 13 amino acids. The ends were cut back, 10 bases at V and 1 base at J, with 13 bases in the middle. Per germline, CDR1 MDHEN and CDR2 SYDVKM. CDR3 residues: CATLVGRNTEAFF. In DNA form, the CDR3 reads TGTGCCACCCTCGTGGGAAGGAACACTGAAGCTTTCTTT.

This clonotype came up a few times. This chain connects TRBV5-1 to TRBJ2-1; D might be TRBD2 (5 bases). Trimming left V 3 bases short and J 9 bases short, with 13 bases between. Germline loops: CDR1 SGHRS, CDR2 YFSETQ. The CDR3 extends over 13 amino acids. Here the CDR3 reads CASSSETSGEQFF. The DNA for the CDR3 is TGCGCCAGCAGCTCGGAGACGAGCGGTGAGCAGTTCTTC.

This clonotype showed up just a few times. The rearrangement joins TRBV19 to TRBJ2-7; possibly TRBD2 for D (6 bases). V dropped 6 bases and J dropped 1 base, with 10 bases sitting between them. The CDR3 runs 13 residues. Germline values: CDR1 LNHDA, CDR2 SQIVND (reference sequence). The CDR3 reads CASSAGRSYEQYF. CDR3 nucleotides: TGTGCCAGTAGCGCGGGGCGATCCTACGAGCAGTACTTC.

As for this clonotype: The junction departs from the called germline gene at one end, perhaps through a read error. The chain links TRBV30 to TRBJ1-1; TRBD1 matches at 7 bases. The CDR3 runs 17 residues. CDR1 is GTSNPN, CDR2 SVGIG, per germline (reference sequence). CDR3 residues: CAWSALTGVRGNTEASF. CDR3 bases: TGTGCCTGGAGTGCACTTACAGGGGTTAGGGGAAACACTGAAGCTTCCTTT. The variable domain in full, with the rest retrieved from reference TRBV30 and TRBJ1-1, is SQTIHQWPATLVQPVGSPLSLECTVEGTSNPNLYWYRQAAGRGLQLLFYSVGIGQISSEVPQNLSASRPQDRQFILSSKKLLLSDSGFYLCAWSALTGVRGNTEASFGQGTRLTVV.

Comments on this clonotype: This clone may be a read error of a much larger clone one base away. This chain uses TRBV5-4 with TRBJ2-1, with 7 bases that match TRBD2. Germline loops: CDR1 SGHNT, CDR2 YYREEE (reference sequence). The CDR3 covers 14 residues. V shed 2 bases and J 2 bases; nucleotides not matched to a gene: 1. In DNA, the CDR3 is TGTGCCAGCAGCTTCCTAGCGGCCTACAATGAGCAGTTCTTC. Translating gives CASSFLAAYNEQFF.

V is TRBV7-3 and J is TRBJ2-1; D remains unclear. The V and J ends lost 5 bases and 6 bases respectively, with 14 bases between them. The length of the CDR3 is 14 residues. Per germline, CDR1 SGHTA and CDR2 FQGTGA. CDR3 bases: TGTGCCAGCAGCCCCCTGCTGGCAGTCAATGAGCAGTTCTTC. Translating gives CASSPLLAVNEQFF.

This clonotype was observed many times. The chain links TRBV7-2 to TRBJ2-7; D is perhaps TRBD2 (5 bases). Trimming took off 0 bases at V and 7 bases at J, with 10 bases between the two ends. The CDR3 is 13 residues long. From germline, CDR1 is SGHTA and CDR2 FQGNSA. For the CDR3, the DNA is TGTGCCAGCAGCTTAGCGGGAGTGGCGGAGCAGTACTTC. Its protein is CASSLAGVAEQYF.

This clonotype was detected a few times. The chain has TRBV5-6 and TRBJ2-1, with D maybe TRBD1 (6 bases). V lost 3 bases to trimming and J lost 4 bases, with 14 bases between them. The CDR3 runs 15 residues. Germline V gene sequence: CDR1 SGHDT, CDR2 YYEEEE. CDR3 residues: CASSYPRTVYNEQFF. The CDR3 DNA reads TGTGCCAGCAGCTACCCTAGGACAGTTTACAATGAGCAGTTCTTC.

At least ten counts were recorded for this clonotype. The chain links TRBV7-3 to TRBJ2-2; possibly TRBD2 for D (5 bases). The CDR3 loop spans 15 amino acids. Trimming stripped 1 base from V and 4 bases from J, with 10 bases between. The germline CDR1 and CDR2 sequences are SGHTA and FQGTGA. The CDR3 DNA sequence: TGTGCCAGCAGCTTAAATACGGGGAGCACCGGGGAGCTGTTTTTT. Translating it yields CASSLNTGSTGELFF.

Only a few counts were recorded for this clonotype. The genes are TRBV10-2 and TRBJ2-1; 7 bases match TRBD2. CDR1 and CDR2 from the germline V gene are WSHSY and SAAADI. Trimming cost V 8 bases and J 0 bases; bases outside gene matches: 4. The CDR3 runs 14 residues. As DNA, the CDR3 is TGCGCCAGCCGGGGACTAAACTCCTACAATGAGCAGTTCTTC. Amino acid sequence: CASRGLNSYNEQFF.

The chain is built from TRBV6-2 or TRBV6-3 and TRBJ1-5; a weak D match, TRBD1 (5 bases). CDR3 length: 16 amino acids. Between the trimmed V and J ends, which lost 5 bases and 4 bases, there was a span of 18 bases. Germline V gene lookup returns CDR1 MNHEY and CDR2 SVGEGT. The CDR3 bases are TGTGCCAGCAGTGCCACGGTTGGGGGGTTTAATCAGCCCCAGCATTTT. Protein sequence: CASSATVGGFNQPQHF.

In this sample, this clonotype turned up many times. The chain joins TRBV12-3 or TRBV12-4 to TRBJ2-2; 12 positions match TRBD1. V dropped 5 bases and J dropped 3; count of bases not matched to a gene: 7. This CDR3 is 17 amino acids long. CDR3 in DNA: TGTGCCAGCAGTCCTGGGACAGGGGGCGGACACACCGGGGAGCTGTTTTTT. Amino acid sequence: CASSPGTGGGHTGELFF.

This clonotype has only a few counts. CDR3: CASTTETNTEAFF. The CDR3, as DNA: TGTGCCAGCACAACCGAAACGAACACTGAAGCTTTCTTT. V gene TRBV2 combines with J gene TRBJ1-1; the D is unclear. Trimming removed 7 bases at V and 1 base at J, with 10 bases between. The CDR3 sequence is 13 residues long. The germline gives CDR1 SNHLY, CDR2 FYNNEI. Full variable domain (remainder filled in from reference TRBV2 and TRBJ1-1): EPEVTQTPSHQVTQMGQEVILRCVPISNHLYFYWYRQILGQKVEFLVSFYNNEISEKSEIFDDQFSVERPDGSNFTLKIRSTKLEDSAMYFCASTTETNTEAFFGQGTRLTVV.

This clonotype was counted at least ten times. The chain couples TRBV2 to TRBJ2-7; 7 bases agree with TRBD2. V lost 7 bases, J lost 5 bases, and 11 bases stayed unmatched. CDR3 length: 14 amino acids. CDR1 and CDR2 (germline): SNHLY, FYNNEI. Here the CDR3 reads CASKDRTSVHEQYF. CDR3 sequence (DNA): TGTGCCAGCAAAGATAGAACTAGCGTTCACGAGCAGTACTTC.

This clonotype showed up just a few times. The V and J genes are TRBV27 and TRBJ2-3; 7 bases fit TRBD1. The CDR3 is 15 amino acids. CDR1 is MNHEY and CDR2 is SMNVEV in the germline V gene (reference sequence). J was trimmed by 2 bases and V by 6 bases; bases with no gene match: 8. The CDR3 spells CASSLVGTATDTQYF. In DNA, the CDR3 is TGTGCCAGCAGCTTAGTAGGGACAGCCACAGATACGCAGTATTTT.

This clonotype was detected ten times or more. The chain recombines TRBV12-3 or TRBV12-4 with TRBJ2-7, with D possibly being TRBD1 (6 bases). Deletions cut 6 bases from V and 4 bases from J, with 13 bases between. This CDR3 has 13 amino acids. The CDR3 region is CASRIGTLYEQYF. The DNA for the CDR3 is TGTGCCAGCAGGATTGGGACATTGTACGAGCAGTACTTC.

This clonotype was counted at least ten times. The rearrangement joins TRBV28 to TRBJ2-2; 8 bases fit TRBD2. CDR3 size: 16 residues. CDR1 MDHEN and CDR2 SYDVKM come from the germline V gene. The ends lost 9 bases at V and 0 bases at J; junction bases unmatched: 9. The CDR3 sequence: CASTTSAAANTGELFF. As DNA, the CDR3 is TGTGCCAGTACGACTAGCGCTGCGGCGAACACCGGGGAGCTGTTTTTT.

The CDR3 spells CASSFGRNTIYF. The CDR3 region has the DNA TGTGCCAGCAGTTTTGGCCGAAACACCATATATTTT. The chain carries TRBV12-3 or TRBV12-4 and TRBJ1-3; no firm D call. Trimming removed 3 bases at V and 5 bases at J, with 5 bases between. This CDR3 is 12 amino acids long.

CDR3 residues: CSAPSGTDTQYF. CDR3 bases: TGCAGTGCTCCGAGCGGCACAGATACGCAGTATTTT. V gene TRBV20-1 combines with J gene TRBJ2-3; D not resolved. V was clipped by 5 bases and J by 1 base, with 7 bases between them. The CDR3 totals 12 residues. Germline V lookup: CDR1 DFQATT, CDR2 SNEGSKA (reference sequence).

The chain couples TRBV11-2 to TRBJ2-3; possibly TRBD2 for D (5 bases). Germline V CDR1 and CDR2: SGHAT, FQNNGV. The CDR3 is 17 residues long. The V end was cut by 1 base, the J end by 4 bases, with 18 bases between. CDR3 region: CASSLVGRLARADTQYF. The CDR3 nucleotides read TGTGCCAGCAGCTTAGTTGGTAGGCTAGCTCGCGCAGATACGCAGTATTTT.

This clonotype was counted a few times. The chain carries TRBV6-1 and TRBJ2-3; D call uncertain. Trimming pared 4 bases from V and 2 bases from J, leaving 10 bases between. The germline V gene has CDR1 MNHNS and CDR2 SASEGT. The CDR3 runs to 14 residues. The CDR3 coding sequence is TGTGCCAGCAGTGCTGAACTCATCACAGATACGCAGTATTTT. Protein product: CASSAELITDTQYF.

This clonotype was observed at least ten times. The genes are TRBV28 and TRBJ1-2; D is perhaps TRBD1 (5 bases). The CDR3 loop spans 17 amino acids. V lost 2 bases, J lost 4 bases, and 20 bases lay in between. Germline CDR1 MDHEN, CDR2 SYDVKM. The CDR3 reads CASSLSSTEGMIYGYTF. In DNA, the CDR3 is TGTGCCAGCAGTTTAAGTTCTACGGAGGGGATGATCTATGGCTACACCTTC.

This clonotype showed up just a few times. V is TRBV9 and J is TRBJ1-3; D call uncertain. Germline V CDR1 and CDR2: SGDLS, YYNGEE. With 0 bases removed from V and 0 bases from J, the gap between germline ends came to 13 bases. This CDR3 region has 17 residues. CDR3 in DNA: TGTGCCAGCAGCGTAGCGTCTGGGGTTAGCTCTGGAAACACCATATATTTT. This encodes CASSVASGVSSGNTIYF.

V usage is TRBV2 and J usage is TRBJ1-5, with a tentative D call TRBD1 (5 bases). Looked up from germline, CDR1 is SNHLY and CDR2 is FYNNEI. V was shortened by 2 bases and J by 7 bases, with 21 bases between the two germline ends. CDR3 length equals 17 residues. CDR3 in amino acids: CASSESPGERSGQPQHF. The CDR3 nucleotides read TGTGCCAGCAGTGAATCTCCGGGGGAGCGATCTGGGCAGCCCCAGCATTTT.

This clonotype has just a few counts. V gene TRBV12-5 combines with J gene TRBJ2-7; no clear D gene. Germline CDR1 and CDR2: LGHNT and FRNRAP. The length of the CDR3 is 12 residues. The V end lost 5 bases, the J end lost 8 bases, and 13 bases lay between the germline ends. The CDR3 DNA follows: TGTGCTAGTGGTCCAGACCTTTACAAGCAGTACTTC. This encodes CASGPDLYKQYF. The whole variable domain, filled in from reference TRBV12-5 and TRBJ2-7, reads DARVTQTPRHKVTEMGQEVTMRCQPILGHNTVFWYRQTMMQGLELLAYFRNRAPLDDSGMPKDRFSAEMPDATLATLKIQPSEPRDSAVYFCASGPDLYKQYFGPGTRLTVT.

For this clonotype: This may arise from a read error, as a much more abundant clone is one base away. V gene TRBV28 combines with J gene TRBJ1-2; tentatively, D is TRBD1 (6 bases). V was shortened by 6 bases and J by 4 bases, with 15 bases between the two germline ends. Looked up from germline, CDR1 is MDHEN and CDR2 is SYDVKM. The CDR3 extends over 14 amino acids. CDR3 residues: CASSPPGTPYGYTF. CDR3 nucleotide sequence: TGTGCCAGCAGCCCCCCCGGGACACCCTATGGCTACACCTTC.

This clonotype was counted at least ten times. This chain links TRBV28 with TRBJ1-3, with TRBD1 matching over 7 bases. The CDR3 contains 18 residues. V shed 2 bases and J 0 bases; nucleotides not matched to a gene: 10. Germline values: CDR1 MDHEN, CDR2 SYDVKM. The CDR3 DNA reads TGTGCCAGCAGTTTACCTCGGCAGGGGGTGGTCTCTGGAAACACCATATATTTT. This encodes CASSLPRQGVVSGNTIYF.

The genes are TRBV12-3 or TRBV12-4 and TRBJ2-2, with 13 bases aligning to TRBD2. The CDR3 runs 16 residues. J was trimmed by 7 bases and V by 6 bases; bases with no gene match: 8. The CDR3 DNA reads as TGTGCCAGCAGCCCCACTAGCGGGAGGGTTGGCGGGGAGCTGTTTTTT. This sequence encodes CASSPTSGRVGGELFF.